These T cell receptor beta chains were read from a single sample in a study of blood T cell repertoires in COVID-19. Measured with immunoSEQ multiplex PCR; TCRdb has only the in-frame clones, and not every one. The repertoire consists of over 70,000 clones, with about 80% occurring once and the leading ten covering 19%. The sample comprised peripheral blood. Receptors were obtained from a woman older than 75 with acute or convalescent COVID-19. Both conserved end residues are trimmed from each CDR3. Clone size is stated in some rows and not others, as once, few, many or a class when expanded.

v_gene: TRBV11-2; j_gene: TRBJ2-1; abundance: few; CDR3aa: ASSSGQGAYNEQF
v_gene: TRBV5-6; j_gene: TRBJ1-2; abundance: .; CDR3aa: ASSSLSRGRSNYGYT
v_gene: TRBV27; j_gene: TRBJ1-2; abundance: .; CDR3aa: ASSPTGGAWYGYT
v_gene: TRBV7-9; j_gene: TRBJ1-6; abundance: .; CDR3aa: ASSLEPNSPLH
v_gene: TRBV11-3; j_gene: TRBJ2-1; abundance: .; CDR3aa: ASSLEGFYNEQF
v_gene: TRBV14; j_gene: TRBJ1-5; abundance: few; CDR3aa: ASSQDRGQPQH
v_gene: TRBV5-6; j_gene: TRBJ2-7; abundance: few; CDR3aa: ASSSLQGYEQY
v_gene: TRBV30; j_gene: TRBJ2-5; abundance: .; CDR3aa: AWHGRETQY
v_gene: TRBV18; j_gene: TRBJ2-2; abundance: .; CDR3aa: ASSKVRDTGELF
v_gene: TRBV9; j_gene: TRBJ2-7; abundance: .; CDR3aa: ASSSRQGAREQY
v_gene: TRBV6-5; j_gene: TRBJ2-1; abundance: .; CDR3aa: ASRVAEGPQGEQF
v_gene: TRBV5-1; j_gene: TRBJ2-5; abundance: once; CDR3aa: ASSLALVSSGGGQKTQY
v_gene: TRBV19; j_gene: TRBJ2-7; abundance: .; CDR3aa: ASRGQDRYEQY
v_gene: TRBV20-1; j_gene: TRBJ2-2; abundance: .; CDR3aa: SAGGLASGELF
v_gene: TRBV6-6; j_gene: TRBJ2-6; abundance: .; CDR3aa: ASCQLAPSGANVLT
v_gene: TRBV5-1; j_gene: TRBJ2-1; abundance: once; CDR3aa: ASKTAADRSYNEQF
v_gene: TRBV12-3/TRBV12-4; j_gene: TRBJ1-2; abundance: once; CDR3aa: ASSLQGGGGYT
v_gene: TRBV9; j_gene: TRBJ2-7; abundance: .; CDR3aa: ASSVGTDPSYEQY
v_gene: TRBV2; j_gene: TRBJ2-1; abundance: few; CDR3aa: ASRTSGGNNEQF
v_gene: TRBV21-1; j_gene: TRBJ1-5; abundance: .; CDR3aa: ARTGGNQPQH
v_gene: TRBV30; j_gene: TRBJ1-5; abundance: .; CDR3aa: AWSRLRGGNQPQH
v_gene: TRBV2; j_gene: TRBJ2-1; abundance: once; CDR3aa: ASRETGTLYNEQF
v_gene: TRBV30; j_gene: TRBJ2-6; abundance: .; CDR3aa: AWSDSPLSGANVLT
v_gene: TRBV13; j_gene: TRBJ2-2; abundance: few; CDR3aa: ASSLHLLAGGRTGELF
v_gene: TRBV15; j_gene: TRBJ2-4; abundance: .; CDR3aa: ATSSGRENIQY
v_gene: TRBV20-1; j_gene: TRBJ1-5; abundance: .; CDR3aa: SASRGNQPQH
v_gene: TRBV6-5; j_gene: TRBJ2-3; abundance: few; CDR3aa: ASTNRGGPDTQY
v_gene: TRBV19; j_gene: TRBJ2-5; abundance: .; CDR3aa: ASSIGGETQY
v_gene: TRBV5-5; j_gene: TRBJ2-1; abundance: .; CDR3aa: ASSPGLAGATYNEQF
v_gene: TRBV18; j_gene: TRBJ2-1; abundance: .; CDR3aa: ASSPRTGGSHGSRNEQF
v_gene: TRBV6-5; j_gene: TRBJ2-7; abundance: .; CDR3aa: ASSYSSEHYEQY
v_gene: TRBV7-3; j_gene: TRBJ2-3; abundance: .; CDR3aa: ASSKERDSTDTQY
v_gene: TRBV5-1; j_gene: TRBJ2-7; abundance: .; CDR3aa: ASSPSGQTYEQY
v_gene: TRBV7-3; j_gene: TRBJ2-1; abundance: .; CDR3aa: ASSLTDRVQF
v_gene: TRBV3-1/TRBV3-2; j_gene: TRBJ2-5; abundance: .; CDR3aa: ASSQDLWYQETQY
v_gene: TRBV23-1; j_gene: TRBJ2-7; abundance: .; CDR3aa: ASSQGRIGGTYEQY
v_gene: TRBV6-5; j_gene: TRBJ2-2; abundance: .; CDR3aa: ASIPRGANTGELF
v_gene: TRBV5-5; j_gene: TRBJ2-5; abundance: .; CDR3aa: ASSRDRGGETQY
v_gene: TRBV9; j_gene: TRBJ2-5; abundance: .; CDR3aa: ASSGRLGTSVETQY
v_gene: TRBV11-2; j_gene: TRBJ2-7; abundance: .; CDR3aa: ASSFGLAGTGEQY
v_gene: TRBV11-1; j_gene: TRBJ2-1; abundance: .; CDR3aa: ASSLRDIYNEQF
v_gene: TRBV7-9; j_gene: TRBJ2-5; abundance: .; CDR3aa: ASSSKGGGALRETQY
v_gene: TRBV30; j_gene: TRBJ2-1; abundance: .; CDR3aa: AWSGLAGGRNEQF